The rows below give T cell receptor beta chains drawn from one sample of a study of T cell responses to AZD1222 COVID-19 vaccine. Sequencing was performed with immunoSEQ multiplex PCR; in TCRdb, only in-frame clones are kept and a portion is missing. This repertoire shows fewer than 90,000 clones, roughly 86% found once; its top ten account for approximately 5.6%. This material consisted of peripheral blood, taken 28 days after the second AZD1222 dose. The receptors here all came from an adult who received the AZD1222 COVID-19 vaccine. Both conserved end residues are part of each CDR3. D genes are given only for firm matches. For some rows the clone size is stated as once, few or many, or as a class when expanded; others skip it.

J gene | V gene | clone size | D gene | CDR3 DNA | CDR3 protein
TRBJ1-1 | TRBV3-1/TRBV3-2 | - | - | TGTGCCAGCAGCCGGGAGGGGGGAAACACTGAAGCTTTCTTT | CASSREGGNTEAFF
TRBJ1-2 | TRBV28 | - | - | TGTGCCAGCAGTACTCCGTTCGGCAGGGTAAACTATGGCTACACCTTC | CASSTPFGRVNYGYTF
TRBJ2-7 | TRBV6-2/TRBV6-3 | few | TRBD1 | TGTGCCAGCAGTTCCGAGGGACAGCCTAACTACGAGCAGTACTTC | CASSSEGQPNYEQYF
TRBJ2-1 | TRBV19 | - | - | TGTGCCAGTAGTACTCAGGTATACAATGAGCAGTTCTTC | CASSTQVYNEQFF
TRBJ2-3 | TRBV2 | - | - | TGTGCCAGCAGACTGGGGGATACGCAGTATTTT | CASRLGDTQYF
TRBJ2-3 | TRBV27 | - | TRBD1 | TGTGCCAGCAGTTTCGGGACAGGGTCATCGGGTACGCAGTATTTT | CASSFGTGSSGTQYF
TRBJ1-5 | TRBV5-8 | - | - | TGTGCCAGCAGCCCGGACCTCGGGGGGAGGCCCCAGCATTTT | CASSPDLGGRPQHF
TRBJ1-1 | TRBV15 | - | - | TGTGCCACCAGCAGAGATCCGCGGGGTGAAGCTTTCTTT | CATSRDPRGEAFF
TRBJ1-1 | TRBV12-3/TRBV12-4 | few | - | TGTGCCAGCAGTTGGGTTTCAGGGGCAGCTTTCTTT | CASSWVSGAAFF
TRBJ2-1 | TRBV7-9 | - | - | TGTGCCAGCAGCTTCACCCCCGGGGACAATGAGCAGTTCTTC | CASSFTPGDNEQFF
TRBJ2-3 | TRBV10-1 | - | - | TGCGCCAGCAGAAGGGACTCTGGTACGCAGTATTTT | CASRRDSGTQYF
TRBJ2-7 | TRBV18 | - | TRBD1 | TGTGCCAGCTCACCCCCGGGACAGGGAACCTACGAGCAGTACTTC | CASSPPGQGTYEQYF
TRBJ1-2 | TRBV15 | once | - | TGTGCCACCAGCAGAGATGATAATAACTATGGCTACACCTTC | CATSRDDNNYGYTF
TRBJ2-1 | TRBV5-1 | - | TRBD2 | TGCGCCAGCAGCTTGGACGCGCGAGCGGGGGGGTTGGAGCAGTTCTTC | CASSLDARAGGLEQFF